This TCR beta chain was sequenced during a study of intratumoral heterogeneity in liver cancer. For the wider study: Across the full roughly 14-patient cohort, most patients were male and the median age was 63 years. To investigate intratumor heterogeneity, the study integrated RNA-seq, DNA sequencing, TCR-seq and SNP array data drawn from multiple regions of hepatocellular carcinoma specimens. Of the approximately 68 multiregional samples collected from 15 or so HCC patients in the overall cohort, roughly 51 were tumoral regions and approximately 20 were adjacent nontumoral regions. The full study reports these points: The authors noted a relatively low number of patients and under-sampled tumor-infiltrating lymphocyte representation as limitations.

Early-stage hepatocellular carcinoma was present in all patients, and no therapy was administered to any patient before surgical resection. None of the sampled areas showed macroscopic evidence of necrosis or hemorrhage. Multiple regions from a couple of patients underwent TCR sequencing (ImmunoSeq). Frozen resection tissue samples were collected at a distance of at least 1 cm from each other. Samples labelled N came from nontumoral liver tissue adjacent to the tumor. Genomic DNA was extracted from bulk tissue using the DNeasy blood and tissue kit. Using the immunoSEQ assay, the TCR beta chain CDR3 regions were sequenced from genomic DNA. Primers annealing to V and J segments amplified rearranged VDJ segments. Concerning the study's data processing: Clonality and richness metrics were computed with the ImmunoSeq Analyzer software. To find clones with differing abundance between regions, Fisher's exact test was applied together with a beta-binomial method for extra stringency. TCRdb retrieved this table from immuneACCESS and kept in-frame rearrangements only. Not all clones are present; in checked studies, unresolved V genes account for under half, and no reason is known for the remainder. V, J and clone size reflect that table, while D and trimming were determined from the DNA. The sample yields 20,000 or so clones; just under 75% were counted once. Clones ranked in the top ten supply roughly 17% of the sample.

This clone was detected only a few times. Which antigen it targets is not known. Base quality data are lacking; no much larger clone is found one base away. The trim is 6 bases for V and 6 bases for J, with a gap of 12 bases between the germline ends. The CDR3 measures 12 amino acids from cysteine to phenylalanine. CDR3 DNA is the only sequence kept; it has 36 bases, read in frame from the first base. The sequences come from tumor-adjacent normal tissue, collected before any cancer treatment. The TCR was taken from a woman in her 70s with hepatocellular carcinoma. The chain uses TRBV12-3 or TRBV12-4 and TRBJ2-7; no D gene can be assigned with confidence. The DNA sequence is given as TGTGCCAGCAGCCCTGGGCCAGCCGAGCAGTACTTC. This encodes CASSPGPAEQYF.